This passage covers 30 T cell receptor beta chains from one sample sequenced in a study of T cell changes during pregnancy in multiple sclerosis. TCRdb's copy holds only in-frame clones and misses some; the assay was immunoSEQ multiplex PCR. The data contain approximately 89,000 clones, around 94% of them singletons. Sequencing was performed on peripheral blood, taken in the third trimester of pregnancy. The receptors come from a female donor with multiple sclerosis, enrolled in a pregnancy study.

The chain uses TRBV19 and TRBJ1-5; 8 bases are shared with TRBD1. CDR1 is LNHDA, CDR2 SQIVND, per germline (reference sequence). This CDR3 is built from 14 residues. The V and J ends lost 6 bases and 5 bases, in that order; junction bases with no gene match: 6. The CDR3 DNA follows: TGTGCCAGTAGGCTACAGGGGGTCGATCAGCCCCAGCATTTT. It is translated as CASRLQGVDQPQHF.

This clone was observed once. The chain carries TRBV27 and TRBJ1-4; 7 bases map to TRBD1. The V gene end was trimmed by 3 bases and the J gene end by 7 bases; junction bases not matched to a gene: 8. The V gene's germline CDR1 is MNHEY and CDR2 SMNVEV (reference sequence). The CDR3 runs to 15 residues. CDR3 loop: CASSFGAGGGEKLFF. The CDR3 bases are TGTGCCAGCAGTTTTGGGGCAGGGGGAGGTGAAAAACTGTTTTTT.

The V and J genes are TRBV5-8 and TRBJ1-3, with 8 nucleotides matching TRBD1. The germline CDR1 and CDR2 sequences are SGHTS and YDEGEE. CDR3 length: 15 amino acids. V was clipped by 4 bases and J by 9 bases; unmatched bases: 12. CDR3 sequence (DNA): TGTGCCAGCAGCCCGCCAAACAGGGGGAGTCGCACCATATATTTT. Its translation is CASSPPNRGSRTIYF.

The chain's CDR3 is CASSLAKVVAREEFF. CDR3 DNA sequence: TGCGCCAGCAGCTTGGCAAAGGTGGTAGCGAGGGAGGAGTTCTTC. The chain uses TRBV5-1 and TRBJ2-1; D is possibly TRBD2 (6 bases). Deletions cut 0 bases from V and 14 bases from J, with 21 bases between. Per germline, CDR1 SGHRS and CDR2 YFSETQ. CDR3 length equals 15 residues.

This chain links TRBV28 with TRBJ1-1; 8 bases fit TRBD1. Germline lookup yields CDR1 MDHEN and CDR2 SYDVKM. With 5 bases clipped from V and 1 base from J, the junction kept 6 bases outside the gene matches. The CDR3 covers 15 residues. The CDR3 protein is CASSPTGQGNTEAFF. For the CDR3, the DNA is TGTGCCAGCAGTCCCACCGGACAGGGGAACACTGAAGCTTTCTTT.

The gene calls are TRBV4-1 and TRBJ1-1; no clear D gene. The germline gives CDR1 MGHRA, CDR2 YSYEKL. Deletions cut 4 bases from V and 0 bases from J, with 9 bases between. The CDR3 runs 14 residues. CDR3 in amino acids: CASSPLGLNTEAFF. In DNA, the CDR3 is TGCGCCAGCAGCCCCTTGGGCCTGAACACTGAAGCTTTCTTT.

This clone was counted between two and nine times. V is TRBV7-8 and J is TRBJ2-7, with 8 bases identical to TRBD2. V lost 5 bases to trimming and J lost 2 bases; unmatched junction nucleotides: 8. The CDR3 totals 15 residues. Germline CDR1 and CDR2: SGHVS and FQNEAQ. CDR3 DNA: TGTGCCAGCAGCCTGGTAGCGGGATTCACCTACGAGCAGTACTTC. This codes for CASSLVAGFTYEQYF.

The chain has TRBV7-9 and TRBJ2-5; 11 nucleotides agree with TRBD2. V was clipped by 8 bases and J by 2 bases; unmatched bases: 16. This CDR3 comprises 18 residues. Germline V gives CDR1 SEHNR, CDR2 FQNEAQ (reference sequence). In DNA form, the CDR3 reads TGTGCCAGCGGAACCTTAGGGGGACTAGCGGATAGGCAAGAGACCCAGTACTTC. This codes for CASGTLGGLADRQETQYF.

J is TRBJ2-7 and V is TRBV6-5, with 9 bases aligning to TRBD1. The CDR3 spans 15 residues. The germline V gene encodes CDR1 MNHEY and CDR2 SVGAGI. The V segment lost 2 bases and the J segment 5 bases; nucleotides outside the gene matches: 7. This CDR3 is CASSYAGTGSNEQYF. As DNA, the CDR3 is TGTGCCAGCAGTTACGCGGGGACAGGGTCCAACGAGCAGTACTTC.

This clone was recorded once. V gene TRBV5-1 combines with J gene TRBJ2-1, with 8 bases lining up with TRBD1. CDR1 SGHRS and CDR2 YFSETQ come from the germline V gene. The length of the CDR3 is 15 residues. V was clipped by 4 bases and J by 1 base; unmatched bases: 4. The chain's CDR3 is CASSRGQGSYNEQFF. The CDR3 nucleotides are TGCGCCAGCAGCCGAGGACAGGGATCCTACAATGAGCAGTTCTTC.

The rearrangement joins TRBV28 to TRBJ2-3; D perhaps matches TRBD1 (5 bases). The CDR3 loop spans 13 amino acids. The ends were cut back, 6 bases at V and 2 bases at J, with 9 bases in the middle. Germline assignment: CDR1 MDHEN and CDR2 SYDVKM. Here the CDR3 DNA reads TGTGCCAGCAGAAAGGGGCTCACAGATACGCAGTATTTT. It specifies CASRKGLTDTQYF.

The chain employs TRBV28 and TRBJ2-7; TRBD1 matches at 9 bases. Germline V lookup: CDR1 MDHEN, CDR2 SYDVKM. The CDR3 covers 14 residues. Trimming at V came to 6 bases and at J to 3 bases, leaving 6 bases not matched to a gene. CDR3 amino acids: CASSPWDRDYEQYF. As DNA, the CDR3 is TGTGCCAGCAGCCCCTGGGACAGGGACTACGAGCAGTACTTC.

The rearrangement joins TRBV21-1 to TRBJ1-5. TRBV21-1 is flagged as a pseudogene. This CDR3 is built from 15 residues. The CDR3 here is CASSKGSSSNQPQHF. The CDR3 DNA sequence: TGTGCCAGCAGCAAAGGCTCGAGTAGCAATCAGCCCCAGCATTTT.

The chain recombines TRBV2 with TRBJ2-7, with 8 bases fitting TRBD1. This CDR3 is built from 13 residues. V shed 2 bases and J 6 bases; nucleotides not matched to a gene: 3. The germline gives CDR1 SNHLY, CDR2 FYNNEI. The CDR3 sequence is CASSESGGSEQYF. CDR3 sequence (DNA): TGTGCCAGCAGTGAATCAGGGGGCTCCGAGCAGTACTTC.

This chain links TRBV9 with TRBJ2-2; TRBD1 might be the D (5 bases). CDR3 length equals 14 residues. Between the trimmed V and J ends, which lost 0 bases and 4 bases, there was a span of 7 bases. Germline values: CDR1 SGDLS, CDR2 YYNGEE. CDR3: CASSVVGVTGELFF. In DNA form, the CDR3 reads TGTGCCAGCAGCGTAGTAGGGGTCACCGGGGAGCTGTTTTTT.

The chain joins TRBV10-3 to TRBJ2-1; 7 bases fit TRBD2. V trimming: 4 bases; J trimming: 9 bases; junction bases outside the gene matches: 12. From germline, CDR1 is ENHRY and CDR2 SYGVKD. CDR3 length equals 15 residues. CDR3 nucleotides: TGTGCCATCAGTGTTTCGGCGGGAGAGAGAGGTGAGCAGTTCTTC. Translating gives CAISVSAGERGEQFF.

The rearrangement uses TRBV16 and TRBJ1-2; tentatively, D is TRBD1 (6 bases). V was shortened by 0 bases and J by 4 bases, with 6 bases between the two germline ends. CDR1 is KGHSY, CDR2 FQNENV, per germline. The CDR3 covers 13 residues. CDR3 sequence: CASSQSDSYGYTF. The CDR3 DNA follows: TGTGCCAGCAGCCAATCGGACAGCTATGGCTACACCTTC.

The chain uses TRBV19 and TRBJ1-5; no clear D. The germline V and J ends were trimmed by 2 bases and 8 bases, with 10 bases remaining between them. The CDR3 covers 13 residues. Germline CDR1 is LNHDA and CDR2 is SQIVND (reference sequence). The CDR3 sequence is CASSISPFEPQHF. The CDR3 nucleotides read TGTGCCAGTAGTATATCCCCCTTTGAGCCCCAGCATTTT. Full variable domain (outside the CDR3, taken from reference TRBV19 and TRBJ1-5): DGGITQSPKYLFRKEGQNVTLSCEQNLNHDAMYWYRQDPGQGLRLIYYSQIVNDFQKGDIAEGYSVSREKKESFPLTVTSAQKNPTAFYLCASSISPFEPQHFGDGTRLSIL.

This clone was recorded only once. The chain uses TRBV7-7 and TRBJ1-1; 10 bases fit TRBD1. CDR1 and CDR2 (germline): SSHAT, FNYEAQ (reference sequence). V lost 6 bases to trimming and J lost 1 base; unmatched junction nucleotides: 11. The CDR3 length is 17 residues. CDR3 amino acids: CASSPLTGTGANTEAFF. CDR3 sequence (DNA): TGTGCCAGCAGTCCTCTTACCGGGACAGGGGCGAACACTGAAGCTTTCTTT.

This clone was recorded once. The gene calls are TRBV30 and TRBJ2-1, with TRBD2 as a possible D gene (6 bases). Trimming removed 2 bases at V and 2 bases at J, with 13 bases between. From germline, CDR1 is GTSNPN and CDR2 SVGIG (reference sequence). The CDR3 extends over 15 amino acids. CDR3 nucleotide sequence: TGTGCCTGGAGTCGGGGGAATTTCGCCTACAATGAGCAGTTCTTC. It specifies CAWSRGNFAYNEQFF.

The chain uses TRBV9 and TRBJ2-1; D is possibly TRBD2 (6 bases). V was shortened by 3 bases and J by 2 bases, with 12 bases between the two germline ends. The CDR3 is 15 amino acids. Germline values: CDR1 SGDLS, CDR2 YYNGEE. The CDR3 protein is CASSAGLSPYNEQFF. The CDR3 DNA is TGTGCCAGCAGCGCGGGACTCTCACCCTACAATGAGCAGTTCTTC.

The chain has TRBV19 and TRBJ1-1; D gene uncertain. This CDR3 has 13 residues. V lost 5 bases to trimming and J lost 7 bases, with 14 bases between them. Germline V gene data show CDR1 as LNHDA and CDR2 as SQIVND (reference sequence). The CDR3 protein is CASSVPGVLEAFF. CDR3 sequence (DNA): TGTGCCAGTAGTGTCCCCGGGGTTCTTGAAGCTTTCTTT.

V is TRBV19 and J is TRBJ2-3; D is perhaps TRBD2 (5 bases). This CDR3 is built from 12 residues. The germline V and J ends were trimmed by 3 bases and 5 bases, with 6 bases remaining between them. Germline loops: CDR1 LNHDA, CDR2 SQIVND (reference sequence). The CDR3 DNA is TGTGCCAGTAGTATTGGAGGAGATACGCAGTATTTT. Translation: CASSIGGDTQYF.

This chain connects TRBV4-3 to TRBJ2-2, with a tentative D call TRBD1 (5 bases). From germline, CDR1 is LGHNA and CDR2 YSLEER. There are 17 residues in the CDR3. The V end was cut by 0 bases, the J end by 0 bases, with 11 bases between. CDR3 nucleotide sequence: TGCGCCAGCAGCCAAGATCGGGCAGGGACGAACACCGGGGAGCTGTTTTTT. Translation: CASSQDRAGTNTGELFF.

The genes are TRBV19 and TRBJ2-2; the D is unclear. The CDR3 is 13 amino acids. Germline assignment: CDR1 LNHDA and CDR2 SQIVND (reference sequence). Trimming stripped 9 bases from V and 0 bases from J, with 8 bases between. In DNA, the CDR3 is TGTGCCAGCTTAAAAACGAACACCGGGGAGCTGTTTTTT. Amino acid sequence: CASLKTNTGELFF.

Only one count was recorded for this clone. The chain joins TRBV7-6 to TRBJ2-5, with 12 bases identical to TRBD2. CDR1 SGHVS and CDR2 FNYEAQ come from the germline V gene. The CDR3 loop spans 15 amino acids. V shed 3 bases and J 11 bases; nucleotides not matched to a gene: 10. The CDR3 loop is CASSFGELAGGEQYF. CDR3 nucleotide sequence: TGTGCCAGCAGCTTTGGAGAACTAGCGGGAGGTGAGCAGTACTTC. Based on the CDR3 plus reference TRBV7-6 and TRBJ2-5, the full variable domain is GAGVSQSPRYKVTKRGQDVALRCDPISGHVSLYWYRQALGQGPEFLTYFNYEAQQDKSGLPNDRFSAERPEGSISTLTIQRTEQRDSAMYRCASSFGELAGGEQYFGPGTRLLVL.

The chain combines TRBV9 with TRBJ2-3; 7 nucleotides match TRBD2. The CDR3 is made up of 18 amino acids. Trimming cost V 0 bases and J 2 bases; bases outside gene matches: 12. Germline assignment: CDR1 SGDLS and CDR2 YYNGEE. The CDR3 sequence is CASSVAPRFGRATDTQYF. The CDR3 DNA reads TGTGCCAGCAGCGTAGCCCCTCGCTTTGGGAGGGCCACAGATACGCAGTATTTT.

CDR3 amino acids: CASSFPRDRVVSYEQYF. CDR3 nucleotides: TGTGCCAGCAGCTTTCCACGGGACAGGGTCGTCTCCTACGAGCAGTACTTC. The rearrangement links TRBV7-2 to TRBJ2-7; 9 positions agree with TRBD1. The CDR3 runs to 17 residues. Germline CDR1 SGHTA, CDR2 FQGNSA. Losses at the gene ends were 3 bases for V and 0 bases for J; bases not matched to a gene: 9.

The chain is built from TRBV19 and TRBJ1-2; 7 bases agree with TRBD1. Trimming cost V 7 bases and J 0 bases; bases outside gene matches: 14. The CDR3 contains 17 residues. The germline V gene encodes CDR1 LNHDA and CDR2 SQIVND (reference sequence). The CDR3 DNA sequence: TGTGCCAGTAAGAATTTCCGGGACAGTTGGTCTAACTATGGCTACACCTTC. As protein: CASKNFRDSWSNYGYTF.

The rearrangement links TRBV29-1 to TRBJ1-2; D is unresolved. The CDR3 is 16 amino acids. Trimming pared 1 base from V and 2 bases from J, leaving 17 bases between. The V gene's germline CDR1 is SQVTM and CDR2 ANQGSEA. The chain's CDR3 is CSVEVALVRGNYGYTF. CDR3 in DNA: TGCAGCGTTGAAGTGGCTCTTGTGCGAGGGAACTATGGCTACACCTTC.